This TCR beta chain was documented in a study of blood T cell repertoires in COVID-19. Clones were read by immunoSEQ multiplex PCR, and TCRdb kept only the in-frame ones, dropping some. The sample has 300,000 to 450,000 clones, 88% seen once. Sequencing was done on a sample of PBMCs or T cells enriched from blood (not recorded which). The sequence came from a woman aged 25 to 45 who had been exposed to COVID-19.

CDR3 sequence: CASSDSHEQFF. CDR3 DNA: TGTGCCAGCAGTGACAGCCATGAGCAGTTCTTC. The chain carries TRBV28 and TRBJ2-1; a weak D match, TRBD1 (5 bases). Trimming stripped 5 bases from V and 8 bases from J, with 7 bases between. Germline lookup yields CDR1 MDHEN and CDR2 SYDVKM. The CDR3 is 11 amino acids.